The 9 T cell receptor beta chains below come from one sample, sequenced in a study of tumor-infiltrating lymphocytes in primary liver carcinoma (dated by TCRdb to about 2017). Total RNA and DNA were co-extracted without cell sorting from roughly 20-30 mg of bulk tissue using the AllPrep DNA/RNA mini kit. The sequencer was an Illumina HiSeq 2500. A constant-region primer and ProtoScript II reverse transcriptase were used to reverse-transcribe TCRbeta-specific cDNA from roughly 0.5 ug total RNA. Construction of the TCRbeta libraries relied on three nested rounds of multiplex PCR, following a slightly modified ARM-PCR procedure. Multiplex TRBV1-TRBV30 forward primers and a Cbeta reverse primer were used in the first two PCR rounds, each of which was run for around 9 cycles. TCRdb cleaned the public reads at Q25 with fastp, built clones with MiXCR and kept in-frame beta chains. Entries that share a CDR3 protein sequence are merged under the most common genes and DNA. Here the sample has about 25,000 distinct CDR3 sequences; roughly four fifths occur a single time. Of the sample, around a third is held by the ten largest clones.

Material for sequencing was liver tumor tissue from sampling region 5. Sample cell subset or site, as interpreted from the label and publication: tumor region T5, tumor centre. The receptors come from a woman under 40 with primary liver carcinoma and hepatitis B virus infection.

This clonotype was detected many times. At one end, the junction sequence differs from germline, possibly due to a read error. The V call is TRBV6-5, the J call TRBJ1-4; TRBD1 might be the D (6 bases). The CDR3 is 13 amino acids. Germline CDR1 is MNHEY and CDR2 is SVGAGI. CDR3 residues: CASRDSQNEKLSF. The CDR3 DNA sequence: TGTGCCAGCAGGGACAGCCAGAATGAAAAACTGTCTTTT.

In regard to this clonotype: The junction and the germline gene differ at one end; a read error may be behind it. This chain uses TRBV13 with TRBJ2-7, with 9 bases lining up with TRBD1. The V gene's germline CDR1 is PRHDT and CDR2 FYEKMQ (reference sequence). The CDR3 is made up of 15 amino acids. The CDR3 reads CASNFGGQGLYEQYF. In DNA, the CDR3 is TGTGCCAGCAACTTCGGGGGACAGGGACTCTACGAACAGTACTTC.

A word on this clonotype: One end of the junction varies from germline; a read error may be responsible. This chain joins TRBV11-1 and TRBJ2-7; D uncertain. The CDR3 consists of 13 residues. CDR1 SGHAT and CDR2 FQDESV come from the germline V gene (reference sequence). The CDR3 DNA sequence: TGTGATAGCAGCTTAGGATACCTCCACGAGCGGTACTTC. Translation gives CDSSLGYLHERYF.

The gene calls are TRBV10-3 and TRBJ2-1; D not resolved. V lost 3 bases and J 9 bases, leaving 15 bases between the germline ends. Germline V gene data show CDR1 as ENHRY and CDR2 as SYGVKD. The CDR3 runs 14 residues. The CDR3 DNA reads as TGTGCCATCAGTGATGTTGGTGGGATAGGTGAGCAGTTCTTC. Residues: CAISDVGGIGEQFF.

The J gene is TRBJ2-2, the V gene TRBV11-1; TRBD2 aligns across 7 bases. The germline V gene encodes CDR1 SGHAT and CDR2 FQDESV (reference sequence). The CDR3 consists of 16 residues. With V trimmed by 9 bases and J by 6 bases, 16 bases remained unmatched. The chain's CDR3 is CARCRVMAGVSGELFF. CDR3 nucleotides: TGTGCCAGATGCAGGGTCATGGCGGGAGTGTCCGGGGAGCTGTTTTTT.

This clonotype came up once. At one end the junction does not follow the germline gene, possibly because of a read error. The genes are TRBV6-2 or TRBV6-3 and TRBJ2-1, with D perhaps TRBD1 (5 bases). Per germline, CDR1 MNHEY and CDR2 SVGEGT. The CDR3 extends over 12 amino acids. The CDR3 region has the DNA TGTGCCTGCAAGGGTAGGGGCAATGAGCGGTTCTTC. Its protein is CACKGRGNERFF.

This clonotype was detected only a few times. The junction departs from germline at one end; a sequencing error may be responsible. The chain uses TRBV10-3 and TRBJ2-1; D might be TRBD1 (6 bases). The CDR3 runs 17 residues. The germline V gene has CDR1 ENHRY and CDR2 SYGVKD. The CDR3: CAISDSQAARGYYEQSF. The CDR3 DNA reads TGTGCCATCAGTGACTCCCAAGCGGCCAGGGGCTACTATGAGCAGTCCTTC.

Turning to this clonotype: The CDR3 ends on some other residue instead of the conserved phenylalanine or tryptophan, so this is likely a read error. The V and J genes are TRBV11-2 and TRBJ2-3, with D perhaps TRBD1 (8 bases). Germline CDR1 SGHAT, CDR2 FQNNGV. The CDR3 length is 16 residues. V shed 9 bases and J shed 5 bases, with 24 bases lying between them. CDR3 sequence (DNA): TGTGCCAGTAGCCGGACTCGACAGGGGAGGGAAGATACGCAGTATTCT. Amino acids: CASSRTRQGREDTQYS.

Concerning this clonotype: The junction departs from germline at one end; a sequencing error may be responsible. The chain is built from TRBV11-2 and TRBJ1-2; 7 positions match TRBD1. The germline V gene encodes CDR1 SGHAT and CDR2 FQNNGV. This CDR3 has 15 amino acids. CDR3 sequence (DNA): TGTGCCAGCAGCCGTAGGGGGCGCGGGGACAATGGATACACCTTC. Protein sequence: CASSRRGRGDNGYTF.